Sequencing of this T cell receptor beta chain was carried out in a study of identical twins. Study-wide results and limits: Cord blood beta clonotypes present at high abundance carried fewer insertions; no such pattern appeared in memory repertoires.

The CDR3 is made up of 15 amino acids. The ends were cut back, 0 bases at V and 0 bases at J, with 5 bases in the middle. CDR1 is KGHSY and CDR2 is FQNENV in the germline V gene. Worth noting for this clonotype: The antigen remains undetermined.

MiXCR, applied by TCRdb to the 5' RACE reads, yields one record per CDR3 protein. The data contain approximately 500,000 distinct CDR3 sequences, nearly 15% of them singletons. The same sample was also used in a study of yellow fever vaccine responses in identical twins. Per that paper: Reportedly, twins showed a vaccine T cell response that looked partly convergent and partly personalized.

Specimen: CD4+ T cells sorted from blood. The chain has TRBV16 and TRBJ1-4, with unresolved D. The clonotype was recovered from a young woman in good health. CDR3 bases: TGTGCCAGCAGCCAATCCCCTGCAACTAATGAAAAACTGTTTTTT. It yields the protein CASSQSPATNEKLFF.